This paragraph reports one T cell receptor beta chain. Which antigen it targets is not known. Per-nucleotide qualities are absent, and no much larger clonotype sits a single base away. The time point tag for this specimen amounts to: about 28 days (+/-7) after the second vaccine dose. Because spike-specific TCR depth and breadth did not differ between the two schedules, AZD1222 recipients who got a second dose at roughly 4 weeks were pooled with those who got a second dose at roughly 12 weeks. Vaccinee samples came from UK trials COV001 and COV002, including a single-blind randomized controlled phase 2/3 trial of AZD1222 (ChAdOx1 nCoV-19) in healthy adults. For TCRbeta chain sequencing, PBMC samples were collected from trial participants at day 0 and at day 28 after the second dose. The source of the sample is a study of T cell responses to AZD1222 COVID-19 vaccine (dated by TCRdb to about 2021). In the study overall: TCR sequencing was performed for 230 to 250 trial participants, of whom around 210 were given two doses of AZD1222 and around 25 were given two doses of MenACWY control vaccine. Trial participants were enrolled by age into subgroups of 18-55, 56-69 and 70-plus years, and around 150, 28 and 57 TCR-sequenced participants, respectively, were included in these subgroups.

The full study reports these points: The 56-69-year group was small, and its depth increase did not reach significance, likely because of low power. After two AZD1222 doses, spike-specific TCR breadth and depth were significantly higher than at day 0 and than in MenACWY recipients. Reportedly, almost half of the unique spike-specific TCRs recognized epitopes lying outside the regions that are mutated in the B.1.351 and B.1.1.7 variants. Most participants were white British and females outnumbered males, and the authors suggested that clonal diversity may have been underestimated. The vaccine-associated CD4 TCRs covered the entire spike protein, and the dominant responses fell in regions 160-218 and 743-854. Conclusions about previously exposed vaccinees are limited because only five to seven AZD1222 recipients were SARS-CoV-2 seropositive at baseline. Because no day 14 peak-response samples were available, the repertoires could be characterized only after the peak T cell response.

CDR1 is given as ENHRY and CDR2 as SYGVKD, both from the germline V gene. The CDR3 runs 16 amino acids, cysteine and phenylalanine included. Only the CDR3 region is kept as DNA, spanning 48 bases read in frame from base 1. V is pared back by 4 bases and J by 4 bases, with 14 bases lying between the germline termini. The CDR3 regions of human TCRbeta chains were analyzed by immunosequencing. As for the authors' bioinformatics: TCRs in the repertoires were matched against a reference library of SARS-CoV-2-specific TCRs that had been generated with the MIRA antigen-specificity platform. Breadth was defined as the fraction of unique TCRs that were SARS-CoV-2-associated. Depth was defined as the fraction of total T cells that were SARS-CoV-2-associated. Each spike-specific TCR was assigned to its reactive spike region and to a CD4 or CD8 class using the MIRA data. Log10-transformed breadth and depth values were compared by one-way ANOVA with Sidak's multiple comparisons tests. The immuneACCESS repertoire file appears here via TCRdb, limited to in-frame rearrangements. These files lack a portion of the clones; in checked studies, under half of the deficit traces to unresolved V genes, and the cause of the others is not known. That table supplies the V and J calls and clone size; D and trimming were determined from the DNA. The sample profile shows some 130,000 clones; roughly 93% of them were found once. The ten largest clones take up approximately 1.1% of the sample.

In this chain, TRBV10-3 is recombined with TRBJ2-6; tentative D gene TRBD1, with 6 bases matching. The receptor was derived from an adult who received the AZD1222 COVID-19 vaccine. The source material was peripheral blood, sampled 28 days after the second AZD1222 dose. CDR3 protein: CAISGVSGVGANVLTF. The DNA is as follows: TGTGCCATCAGTGGGGTCTCAGGGGTCGGGGCCAACGTCCTGACTTTC.